Listed here are 19 T cell receptor beta chains from one sample, sequenced in a study of blood T cells in healthy people across ages. A second 7 to 11 cycle PCR used barcoded and J-beta primers. Via MiXCR, TCRdb re-called the 5' RACE reads, giving one row per CDR3 protein. The profile shows about a million distinct CDR3 sequences, under 50% of them singletons. The specimen sequenced was blood. The receptors originated from a man under 40 in good health.

Only one count was recorded for this clonotype. A read error may produce the germline difference seen at one junction end. V is TRBV4-1 and J is TRBJ2-1; 12 bases align to TRBD2. The CDR3 consists of 17 residues. From germline, CDR1 is MGHRA and CDR2 YSYEKL. The CDR3 loop reads CASSQGLAGVYNNGQFF. The DNA for the CDR3 is TGCGCCAGCAGCCAAGGACTAGCGGGAGTGTACAACAATGGGCAGTTCTTC.

This clonotype was seen a few times. This sequence joins TRBV11-1 and TRBJ2-1, with a possible D match to TRBD2 (5 bases). Trimming pared 7 bases from V and 2 bases from J, leaving 15 bases between. The CDR3 loop spans 15 amino acids. From germline, CDR1 is SGHAT and CDR2 FQDESV (reference sequence). CDR3 protein: CASTRRGGAYNEQFF. CDR3 DNA sequence: TGTGCCAGCACGCGACGGGGTGGGGCCTACAATGAGCAGTTCTTC.

The chain links TRBV7-9 to TRBJ2-5; D perhaps matches TRBD1 (6 bases). The CDR3 length is 13 residues. The V end was cut by 4 bases, the J end by 5 bases, with 11 bases between. Germline V gene lookup returns CDR1 SEHNR and CDR2 FQNEAQ (reference sequence). CDR3 protein: CASSWSGEETQYF. DNA for the CDR3: TGTGCCAGCAGCTGGTCAGGGGAGGAGACCCAGTACTTC.

The chain has TRBV9 and TRBJ1-1; D is unclear. Trimming cost V 4 bases and J 3 bases, with 10 bases left between them. Per germline, CDR1 SGDLS and CDR2 YYNGEE. The CDR3 sequence is 13 residues long. As DNA, the CDR3 is TGTGCCAGCAGCCCTGGCCCCCACACTGAAGCTTTCTTT. Encoded protein: CASSPGPHTEAFF.

The chain recombines TRBV7-2 with TRBJ2-3; D call uncertain. The germline V gene encodes CDR1 SGHTA and CDR2 FQGNSA. This CDR3 region has 14 residues. The germline V and J ends were trimmed by 1 base and 2 bases, with 7 bases remaining between them. CDR3 nucleotides: TGTGCCAGCAGCTTAGGCCTCTTCACAGATACGCAGTATTTT. It codes for CASSLGLFTDTQYF.

The chain recombines TRBV28 with TRBJ1-4; no firm D call. Germline values: CDR1 MDHEN, CDR2 SYDVKM. The germline V and J ends were trimmed by 7 bases and 5 bases, with 14 bases remaining between them. The CDR3 runs 14 residues. The CDR3 sequence: CASKQNQRNEKLFF. CDR3 nucleotides: TGTGCCAGCAAACAAAATCAGAGGAATGAAAAACTGTTTTTT.

The chain recombines TRBV4-1 with TRBJ2-3; 7 bases map to TRBD2. Germline loops: CDR1 MGHRA, CDR2 YSYEKL. This CDR3 is built from 16 residues. V gave up 1 base and J gave up 3 bases; unmatched junction bases: 7. The CDR3 loop is CASSQVAGEGTDTQYF. CDR3 nucleotide sequence: TGCGCCAGCAGCCAAGTGGCGGGGGAAGGTACAGATACGCAGTATTTT.

This sequence joins TRBV3-1 and TRBJ2-7; D is possibly TRBD1 (6 bases). Matching the DNA end better, TRBJ2-5 makes the J call doubtful. The germline V gene encodes CDR1 LGHDT and CDR2 YNNKEL (reference sequence). This CDR3 is 15 amino acids long. CDR3 nucleotide sequence: TGTGCCAGCAGCCAAGTAGCAGGACAGAAAGGGACCCAGTACTTC. Its translation: CASSQVAGQKGTQYF.

This chain uses TRBV28 with TRBJ1-2; D uncertain. V lost 6 bases to trimming and J lost 4 bases, with 12 bases between them. Germline lookup yields CDR1 MDHEN and CDR2 SYDVKM. This CDR3 is built from 13 residues. The CDR3: CASSEPSIYGYTF. In nucleotides, the CDR3 is TGTGCCAGCAGCGAGCCTTCAATCTATGGCTACACCTTC.

The chain uses TRBV9 and TRBJ2-2, with unresolved D. The CDR3 totals 12 residues. In germline, CDR1 is SGDLS, CDR2 YYNGEE. Trimming removed 5 bases at V and 8 bases at J, with 10 bases between. CDR3 loop: CASSTSIGELFF. CDR3 DNA: TGTGCCAGCAGTACCTCTATAGGGGAGCTGTTTTTT. Supplemented by reference TRBV9 and TRBJ2-2, the full variable domain reads DSGVTQTPKHLITATGQRVTLRCSPRSGDLSVYWYQQSLDQGLQFLIQYYNGEERAKGNILERFSAQQFPDLHSELNLSSLELGDSALYFCASSTSIGELFFGEGSRLTVL.

This chain joins TRBV5-1 and TRBJ1-1; 9 bases line up with TRBD1. Germline V gene lookup returns CDR1 SGHRS and CDR2 YFSETQ. With V trimmed by 4 bases and J by 7 bases, 8 bases remained unmatched. The CDR3 spans 14 residues. CDR3 sequence: CASSRLGQGGEAFF. The CDR3 nucleotides are TGCGCCAGCAGCCGGCTGGGACAGGGAGGTGAAGCTTTCTTT.

The J gene is TRBJ2-7, the V gene TRBV29-1; 7 nucleotides line up with TRBD1. The junction had 4 bases not matched to a gene; V was cut back by 7 bases and J by 4 bases. CDR3 length: 11 amino acids. Germline lookup yields CDR1 SQVTM and CDR2 ANQGSEA. The CDR3 bases are TGCAGCGGGGGACAGCAATACGAGCAGTACTTC. It is translated as CSGGQQYEQYF.

Comment on this clonotype: The junction shows a germline mismatch at one end, possibly a read error. The J gene is TRBJ2-7, the V gene TRBV5-1; perhaps TRBD1 as D (5 bases). Germline loops: CDR1 SGHRS, CDR2 YFSETQ. This CDR3 comprises 12 residues. The CDR3 DNA is TGCGCCAGCAGCACAGGTCGGAACGAGCGGTACTTC. The encoded protein is CASSTGRNERYF.

DNA for the CDR3: TGTGCCAGCAGCTCCGGCGGGGGGCGGAGAGATACGCAGTATTTT. This gives the protein CASSSGGGRRDTQYF. This chain links TRBV7-3 with TRBJ2-3; 8 bases are shared with TRBD2. The CDR3 loop spans 15 amino acids. The J segment lost 5 bases and the V segment lost 4 bases, leaving 8 bases of the junction unmatched. Looked up from germline, CDR1 is SGHTA and CDR2 is FQGTGA.

This chain's CDR3 is CSVVEPGYNEQFF. CDR3 DNA sequence: TGCAGCGTTGTCGAGCCTGGGTACAATGAGCAGTTCTTC. This chain connects TRBV29-1 to TRBJ2-1; D is undetermined. Germline-derived CDR1 and CDR2 are SQVTM and ANQGSEA. V was trimmed by 4 bases and J by 4 bases, leaving 11 bases between them. CDR3 length equals 13 residues.

V gene TRBV12-3 or TRBV12-4 combines with J gene TRBJ1-5; TRBD1 matches at 11 bases. The CDR3 has 16 amino acids. V was pared by 3 bases and J by 6 bases, with 7 bases of the junction left unmatched. CDR3 coding DNA: TGTGCCAGCAGTTTTTCCGGGACAGGGGGGGGTCAGCCCCAGCATTTT. Encoded protein: CASSFSGTGGGQPQHF.

The CDR3 protein is CASSLATDRVAYNEQFF. CDR3 in DNA: TGCGCCAGCAGCTTGGCAACGGACAGGGTGGCCTACAATGAGCAGTTCTTC. The V call is TRBV5-1, the J call TRBJ2-1, with TRBD1 identical over 8 bases. The CDR3 has 17 residues. CDR1 is SGHRS, CDR2 YFSETQ, per germline. With V trimmed by 0 bases and J by 2 bases, 7 bases remained unmatched.

The CDR3 coding sequence is TGCAGTGCTAAGACTAGCGGGGGCGTGTCCTACGAGCAGTACTTC. It yields the protein CSAKTSGGVSYEQYF. The rearrangement links TRBV20-1 to TRBJ2-7; 12 bases match TRBD2. This CDR3 is 15 amino acids long. Germline CDR1 is DFQATT and CDR2 is SNEGSKA (reference sequence). V gave up 4 bases and J gave up 1 base; unmatched junction bases: 5.

The chain combines TRBV4-1 with TRBJ2-1; a weak D match, TRBD1 (6 bases). Germline CDR1 is MGHRA and CDR2 is YSYEKL. The CDR3 loop spans 17 amino acids. The ends were cut back, 4 bases at V and 1 base at J, with 17 bases in the middle. CDR3 nucleotide sequence: TGCGCCAGCAGCCTCGGTGGTGGGGGCTCATCCTACAATGAGCAGTTCTTC. Its protein product is CASSLGGGGSSYNEQFF.